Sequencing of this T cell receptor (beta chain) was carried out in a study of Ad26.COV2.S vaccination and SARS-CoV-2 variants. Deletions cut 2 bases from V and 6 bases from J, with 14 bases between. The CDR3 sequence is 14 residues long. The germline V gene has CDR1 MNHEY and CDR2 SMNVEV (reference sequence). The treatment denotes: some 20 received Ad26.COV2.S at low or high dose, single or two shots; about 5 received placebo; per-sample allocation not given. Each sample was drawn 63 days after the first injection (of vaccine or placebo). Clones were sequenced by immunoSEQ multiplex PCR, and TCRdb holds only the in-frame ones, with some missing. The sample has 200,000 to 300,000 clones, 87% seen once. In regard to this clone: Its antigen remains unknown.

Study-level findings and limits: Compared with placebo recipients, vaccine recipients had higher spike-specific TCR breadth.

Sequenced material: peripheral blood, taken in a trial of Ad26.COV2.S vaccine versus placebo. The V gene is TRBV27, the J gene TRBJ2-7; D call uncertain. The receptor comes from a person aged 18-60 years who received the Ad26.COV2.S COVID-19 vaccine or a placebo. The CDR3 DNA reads TGTGCCAGCAGTTTACAATGGGATATCGGCGAGCAGTACTTC. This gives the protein CASSLQWDIGEQYF.